This TCR beta chain was recovered during a study of regulatory T cells in long-lasting Graves disease (dated by TCRdb to about 2021). The study in broad terms: Antithyroid drugs had been taken for less than 3 months by newly diagnosed Graves' disease patients. The study was conducted in China and was registered as a clinical trial. Patients with persistent Graves' disease were compared with patients with newly diagnosed Graves' disease using TCR sequencing and RNA sequencing of peripheral blood. TCR sequencing covered about 13 persistent and approximately 20 newly diagnosed Graves' disease patients, 33 samples in total.

As concerns this clonotype: Its cognate antigen has yet to be identified. The sample holds no much larger clone one base away, and base qualities are not on file.

In the germline V gene, CDR1 corresponds to SGHRS and CDR2 to YFSETQ. The V and J ends are trimmed by 4 bases and 10 bases, leaving 15 bases between them. From cysteine to phenylalanine, the CDR3 is 14 amino acids long. This entry keeps only the CDR3 DNA: 42 bases, framed from base 1. The time point label for this specimen denotes: newly diagnosed GD, antithyroid drugs for less than 3 months. For both TCR sequencing and RNA sequencing, RNA was extracted from PBMCs in TRIzol. The diagnosis of Graves' disease was made according to American Thyroid Association guidelines. Patients for the study were recruited at an endocrinology department in Xi'an, China. From each patient, about 9 milliliters of peripheral blood was collected into an EDTA anticoagulant tube. Ficoll Paque Plus density gradient separation was used to isolate PBMCs, and no further T cell sorting was performed. An Agilent 2100 Bioanalyzer and agarose gel were used to check RNA quality, while a NanoDrop 2000 measured RNA concentration.

The method behind the library was multiplex PCR. The instrument given in TCRdb is Illumina HiSeq 4000. CDR3 regions were amplified by Arm-PCR with iRepertoire HTBI primers to construct TCR beta libraries. PCR products were gel purified before sequencing. The original pipeline was this. Gene usage analysis of CDR3 amino acid clonotypes used the approximately 62 TRBV and some 15 TRBJ segments found across samples. COPE and FqMerger were used to merge the filtered high-quality paired reads into contigs. BLAST was used to align contigs to IMGT TRBV, TRBD and TRBJ reference genes, and CDR3 was defined according to IMGT. Highly expanded clones were defined as clonotypes with a frequency above 0.1%. Shannon entropy was used to measure repertoire diversity, and the Gini coefficient was used to measure V-J evenness. A clonotype found in more than one individual was treated as public. TCRdb cleaned the public reads at Q25 with fastp, built clones with MiXCR and kept in-frame beta chains. Under each unique CDR3 protein, matching rows form one entry showing the most common genes and DNA. TCRdb assigned the V and J calls; the authors' analysis was not used. In all, the sample holds 440,000 or so distinct CDR3 sequences, and over 15% of those were seen once. The top ten hold around 11% of the sample.

The investigation overall reported the following: Lower TCR Shannon entropy and fewer highly expanded clones were observed in persistent Graves' disease patients than in newly diagnosed patients, which suggested clonal expansion. The authors acknowledged the small sample size as a limitation that may reduce accuracy. Only peripheral blood was studied, because thyroid tissue, the primary lesion, was inaccessible. Sequencing and analysis were restricted to the TCR beta chain. Persistent disease showed preferential use of TRBV28, TRBJ1-2 and TRBJ2-5, whereas newly diagnosed disease favored TRBV20-1 and TRBJ2-1. A larger number of public clonotypes was shared among persistent patients (about 2,700) than among newly diagnosed patients (approximately 1,000).

This sample also belongs to another study, concerning T cells in Graves' hyperthyroidism and ophthalmopathy. The second study, in turn, reports: Graves' hyperthyroidism was defined as stable when no progression to ophthalmopathy occurred over 18 months of follow-up. Hyperthyroidism patients were newly diagnosed, with disease duration under 2 months, and aged 18 to 65 years. Patients with uncontrolled infections, other autoimmune diseases, pregnancy or lactation were excluded. Diagnoses were established on the basis of clinical symptoms, serum thyroxine and TRAb, thyroid ultrasound, and orbital computed tomography. For the first round of RT-PCR on the TCR CDR3, the HTBI primer set was used together with the Qiagen OneStep RT-PCR kit. Most expanded thyroid clonotypes (frequency above 0.001) were also detected in blood, a finding suggesting that blood repertoires may reflect thyroid immune responses. A model built on a 13 V-J signature distinguished ophthalmopathy from stable hyperthyroidism, reaching roughly 88% sensitivity and under 84% specificity in cross-validation and 80%/75% in testing. In validation, progression to ophthalmopathy was predicted by the model with roughly 69% sensitivity and just over 72% specificity, a median of roughly six months before onset. TCR V-J signatures able to tell the groups apart were searched for in a discovery cohort of 95 or so patients, of whom more than 40 had Graves' ophthalmopathy and some 60 had stable Graves' hyperthyroidism. An independent validation cohort of around 19 hyperthyroidism patients and approximately 17 patients who later progressed to ophthalmopathy tested prospective prediction of ophthalmopathy. The 75 to 100 discovery patients were randomly divided into training and test sets at a 7:3 ratio. In more than five Graves' hyperthyroidism patients, the study also compared T-cell repertoires from thyroid tissue with T-cell repertoires from blood. Following sampling, methimazole starting at 30 mg daily was given to hyperthyroidism patients, and high-dose intravenous methylprednisolone was given to ophthalmopathy patients. A second multiplex PCR round built the libraries, followed by size selection and purification. The libraries were sequenced on an Illumina HiSeq2000 using paired-end 100 bp reads. SOAPnuke was used to process the raw data, removing reads that contained adapters or uncalled bases, had a mean Phred below 15, or lacked an exact match to the constant primer or identifier. COPE v1.2.5 was used to merge high-quality paired reads, and clonotypes were defined as unique nucleotide sequences. MiTCR v1.1 was used to align clonotypes to the IMGT TRBV, TRBD and TRBJ reference segments. The analysis was restricted to V-J combinations with a frequency above 0.0001, which together covered just over 98% of the repertoires. A TCS score was defined as the ratio of F50 (clonal expansion) to E x V (chaos), with BLOSUM62-based TCRdist applied between CDR3 peptides within each V-J. Welch's t-statistics and random forest reduced roughly 530 V-J features to roughly 13, which were used in a naive Bayes classifier (R e1071). No statistical method was used to set the sample size in advance, and investigators knew the group allocation. TCR Vbeta CDR3 sequencing of 120 to 150 peripheral blood samples (under 45 ophthalmopathy, under 80 hyperthyroidism and roughly 17 progressor patients) is reported in the paper.

The TCR originated in a woman in her twenties or thirties with Graves disease. Donor details come from another sample of the same person, matched by shared clones. This specimen was peripheral blood mononuclear cells (PBMCs), taken at new diagnosis, from a patient treated with antithyroid drugs. The chain joins TRBV5-1 to TRBJ1-6; D gene: possibly TRBD1, on 5 matching bases. The sequenced DNA is TGCGCCAGCAGCCCTGACCGAACAGGATCACCCCTCCACTTT. It codes for CASSPDRTGSPLHF.